Each of the 8 T cell receptor beta chains below was sequenced from the same sample in a study of response to subunit inactivated influenza vaccine. TCRdb redid the calling of the RT-PCR reads with MiXCR, one entry per CDR3 protein. The table records more than 200,000 distinct CDR3 sequences, 10% to 15% of them present only once. The sequences come from non-naive T cells sorted from PBMCs, collected approximately 15 days before vaccination. The receptors shown here come from a man aged 50-59 years who received an inactivated influenza vaccine.

This clonotype was recorded a few times. The chain recombines TRBV6-1 with TRBJ1-3; 10 bases match TRBD1. V lost 5 bases and J lost 0; bases outside the gene matches: 7. This CDR3 has 17 residues. Germline CDR1 MNHNS, CDR2 SASEGT. CDR3 amino acids: CASSLGQGTSSGNTIYF. The CDR3 nucleotides read TGTGCCAGCAGTCTGGGACAGGGGACTTCCTCTGGAAACACCATATATTTT.

The chain employs TRBV2 and TRBJ2-2; D unclear. The germline CDR1 and CDR2 sequences are SNHLY and FYNNEI. V was clipped by 5 bases and J by 2 bases, with 12 bases between them. CDR3 size: 15 residues. CDR3 nucleotide sequence: TGTGCCAGCAGTCCCGCAGGCACCAACACCGGGGAGCTGTTTTTT. This translates into CASSPAGTNTGELFF.

The chain links TRBV20-1 to TRBJ2-1; D is ambiguous. Trimming took off 0 bases at V and 5 bases at J, with 14 bases between the two ends. The CDR3 runs to 15 residues. Germline CDR1 DFQATT, CDR2 SNEGSKA (reference sequence). Written as DNA, the CDR3 is TGCAGTGCTAGAGATCATCAAGACTCAGACAATGAGCAGTTCTTC. Protein: CSARDHQDSDNEQFF.

The V gene is TRBV6-2 or TRBV6-3, the J gene TRBJ2-7; D is possibly TRBD2 (5 bases). The CDR3 is 16 residues long. In germline, CDR1 is MNHEY, CDR2 SVGEGT. Trimming left V 0 bases short and J 1 base short, with 13 bases between. The CDR3 nucleotides read TGTGCCAGCAGTTACTCCCCAGCGGTGGGGTCCTACGAGCAGTACTTC. It is translated as CASSYSPAVGSYEQYF.

A remark on this clonotype: The CDR3 does not close with the conserved phenylalanine or tryptophan, likely indicating a read error. V usage is TRBV12-3 or TRBV12-4 and J usage is TRBJ1-1; D gene unclear. V was trimmed by 0 bases and J by 4 bases, leaving 9 bases between them. The CDR3 runs 14 residues. The CDR3 region has the DNA TGTGCCAGCAGTTTAGCTTTAGGTAGCACTGAAGCTTTCTCT. Protein product: CASSLALGSTEAFS.

The chain employs TRBV4-1 and TRBJ1-5; D not resolved. V was pared by 1 base and J by 2 bases, with 15 bases between. This CDR3 comprises 17 residues. Per the germline V gene, CDR1 is MGHRA and CDR2 is YSYEKL. In DNA form, the CDR3 reads TGCGCCAGCAGCCAAGTTGATCTCGGTTTGGGCAATCAGCCCCAGCATTTT. It translates to CASSQVDLGLGNQPQHF.

The chain is built from TRBV2 and TRBJ2-3, with D uncertain. V shed 2 bases and J shed 5 bases, with 14 bases lying between them. The CDR3 runs to 15 residues. Germline CDR1 is SNHLY and CDR2 is FYNNEI. The CDR3 sequence: CASSEFGRREDTQYF. In DNA form, the CDR3 reads TGTGCCAGCAGTGAATTCGGGCGGCGAGAAGATACGCAGTATTTT.

This clonotype was seen a few times. The chain joins TRBV7-2 to TRBJ1-4; 7 bases line up with TRBD1. The CDR3 covers 16 residues. V lost 5 bases, J lost 0 bases, and 6 bases stayed unmatched. Per germline, CDR1 SGHTA and CDR2 FQGNSA. The CDR3 DNA sequence: TGTGCCAGCAGCCCACGACAGGGAGCAACTAATGAAAAACTGTTTTTT. Translated: CASSPRQGATNEKLFF. The full variable domain, its missing parts supplied by reference TRBV7-2 and TRBJ1-4, is GAGVSQSPSNKVTEKGKDVELRCDPISGHTALYWYRQSLGQGLEFLIYFQGNSAPDKSGLPSDRFSAERTGGSVSTLTIQRTQQEDSAVYLCASSPRQGATNEKLFFGSGTQLSVL.